The clone carrying this TCR beta chain has only a few counts. Its antigen is undetermined. PCR was performed using 60 Vbeta and 13 Jbeta primers. Sequenced by immunoSEQ multiplex PCR; TCRdb stores in-frame clones only, minus some. The profile shows 150,000 to 200,000 clones, approximately 85% of them singletons. The data were obtained in a study of cytomegalovirus exposure and HLA in healthy donors. Study-level background: Earlier results showed roughly 110 million unique TCR beta sequences derived from approximately 180 million T cells. Study results and limitations: Later on, an analysis found that several of the most significant clusters appeared to be linked to common viral pathogens, which included parvovirus B19. Because they were indistinguishable, some V segments, including TRBV6-2 and TRBV6-3, were excluded. Across donors, most TCRs were seen rarely, yet some public ones were widespread.

There are 12 residues in the CDR3. The germline V gene has CDR1 MNHEY and CDR2 SVGAGI. Trimming stripped 4 bases from V and 8 bases from J, with 11 bases between. The sample comprised PBMCs. The TCR originated in a young man in good health and CMV-seropositive. The V gene is TRBV6-5, the J gene TRBJ1-2; D is possibly TRBD1 (6 bases). CDR3 in DNA: TGTGCCAGCAGTTTGGATGGGGGCGGCTACACCTTC. Its protein product is CASSLDGGGYTF.